The 30 T cell receptor beta chains listed next were all sequenced from one sample in a study of T cell responses to AZD1222 COVID-19 vaccine. The assay was immunoSEQ multiplex PCR, and TCRdb's table has in-frame clones only and misses some. The sample lists 200,000 or so clones, almost 95% occurring once. The source material was peripheral blood, sampled on day 0 of AZD1222 vaccination. Receptors originate from an adult in good health.

The rearrangement uses TRBV4-2 and TRBJ1-3; D uncertain. The CDR3 spans 14 residues. CDR1 and CDR2 from the germline V gene are LGHNA and YNFKEQ. V shed 0 bases and J shed 4 bases, with 7 bases lying between them. The CDR3 DNA sequence: TGTGCCAGCAGCCAAGATCCCCTGGGAAACACCATATATTTT. This encodes CASSQDPLGNTIYF.

This chain links TRBV5-4 with TRBJ2-7; unclear D gene. V was clipped by 3 bases and J by 2 bases, with 15 bases between them. In germline, CDR1 is SGHNT, CDR2 YYREEE (reference sequence). CDR3 size: 15 residues. CDR3: CASSYHPRIAYEQYF. For the CDR3, the DNA is TGTGCCAGCAGCTATCATCCTAGGATAGCCTACGAGCAGTACTTC.

This chain uses TRBV7-3 with TRBJ2-1; 13 bases line up with TRBD2. The CDR3 runs 17 residues. Trimming took 2 bases from V and 7 from J; bases not matched to a gene: 8. The germline V gene has CDR1 SGHTA and CDR2 FQGTGA. Here the CDR3 DNA reads TGTGCCAGCAGCTTACGGGGCGGGACTAGCGGGATAAATGAGCAGTTCTTC. Amino acid sequence: CASSLRGGTSGINEQFF.

V and J are TRBV29-1 and TRBJ2-1, with D possibly being TRBD2 (5 bases). The V gene's germline CDR1 is SQVTM and CDR2 ANQGSEA. V lost 4 bases, J lost 5 bases, and 9 bases lay in between. This CDR3 has 12 amino acids. CDR3 in amino acids: CSVGSSDNEQFF. CDR3 DNA sequence: TGCAGCGTTGGGAGTAGCGACAATGAGCAGTTCTTC.

Points on this clone: The sample holds other DNA sequences that translate to the same CDR3. This chain uses TRBV27 with TRBJ2-1, with no clear D. The CDR3 runs to 13 residues. Trimming removed 2 bases from V and 5 bases from J, with 7 bases in between. Germline V gives CDR1 MNHEY, CDR2 SMNVEV (reference sequence). The CDR3 DNA sequence: TGTGCCAGCAGTTTACGGCTCCACAATGAGCAGTTCTTC. Its protein product is CASSLRLHNEQFF.

This chain links TRBV7-9 with TRBJ1-2; possible D gene TRBD1, 6 bases. Germline loops: CDR1 SEHNR, CDR2 FQNEAQ (reference sequence). Deletions cut 7 bases from V and 7 bases from J, with 19 bases between. The CDR3 has 14 residues. Written as DNA, the CDR3 is TGTGCCAGCACCCCCCGGGACATGGTTGGTGGCTACACCTTC. Residues: CASTPRDMVGGYTF.

CDR3: CASELRLGGAREQYF. The CDR3 bases are TGTGCCAGCGAACTCCGACTTGGGGGTGCTAGGGAGCAGTACTTC. This chain uses TRBV27 with TRBJ2-7; D is perhaps TRBD1 or TRBD2 (5 bases each). V lost 8 bases and J lost 7, with 24 bases in between. There are 15 residues in the CDR3. CDR1 and CDR2 from the germline V gene are MNHEY and SMNVEV (reference sequence).

The rearrangement joins TRBV7-6 to TRBJ2-3; unclear D gene. Trimming took 5 bases from V and 5 from J, leaving 11 bases between them. CDR3 length: 13 residues. Germline values: CDR1 SGHVS, CDR2 FNYEAQ. The CDR3 nucleotides read TGTGCCAGCAGCCCCAAACCTGGAGATACGCAGTATTTT. It specifies CASSPKPGDTQYF.

This rearrangement joins TRBV7-2 to TRBJ2-1; 16 positions agree with TRBD2. CDR1 and CDR2 (germline): SGHTA, FQGNSA. The CDR3 totals 18 residues. V was pared by 2 bases and J by 7 bases, with 8 bases of the junction left unmatched. The CDR3 region has the DNA TGTGCCAGCAGCTTATACGGGACTAGCGGGAGGGCAGTGAATGAGCAGTTCTTC. Translating it yields CASSLYGTSGRAVNEQFF. The whole variable domain, filled in from reference TRBV7-2 and TRBJ2-1, reads GAGVSQSPSNKVTEKGKDVELRCDPISGHTALYWYRQSLGQGLEFLIYFQGNSAPDKSGLPSDRFSAERTGGSVSTLTIQRTQQEDSAVYLCASSLYGTSGRAVNEQFFGPGTRLTVL.

Worth noting for this clone: The germline gene is not matched at one end of the junction; a read error may be the cause. The J gene is TRBJ2-1, the V gene TRBV7-9, with D perhaps being TRBD1 or TRBD2 (5 bases each). The CDR3 is made up of 15 amino acids. From germline, CDR1 is SEHNR and CDR2 FQNEAQ (reference sequence). CDR3 in DNA: TGTGCCAGCAGCTCCAACCGAGGGACCGACTGGCCCTTTCTCTTC. It codes for CASSSNRGTDWPFLF.

This rearrangement joins TRBV5-1 to TRBJ1-4; a weak D match, TRBD1 (5 bases). The ends were cut back, 0 bases at V and 6 bases at J, with 12 bases in the middle. This CDR3 spans 15 amino acids. Per the germline V gene, CDR1 is SGHRS and CDR2 is YFSETQ. CDR3 sequence: CASSLAGRTYEKLFF. The CDR3 DNA sequence: TGCGCCAGCAGCTTGGCGGGGCGGACGTATGAAAAACTGTTTTTT.

The chain is built from TRBV5-1 and TRBJ2-7; no clear D. Germline assignment: CDR1 SGHRS and CDR2 YFSETQ. The CDR3 contains 13 residues. V lost 6 bases and J 3 bases, leaving 13 bases between the germline ends. The DNA for the CDR3 is TGCGCCAGCAATGAAGCGCCAAGCTACGAGCAGTACTTC. It specifies CASNEAPSYEQYF.

The CDR3 DNA sequence: TGTGCCTGGAGCGAAAAAGGGTCTCGCAATCAGCCCCAGCATTTT. Translation gives CAWSEKGSRNQPQHF. J is TRBJ1-5 and V is TRBV30; D uncertain. Germline lookup yields CDR1 GTSNPN and CDR2 SVGIG (reference sequence). This CDR3 has 15 residues. V was shortened by 3 bases and J by 2 bases, with 14 bases between the two germline ends.

The V call is TRBV11-2, the J call TRBJ1-3; maybe TRBD1 (5 bases). Germline CDR1 is SGHAT and CDR2 is FQNNGV. Trimming removed 4 bases from V and 2 bases from J, with 9 bases in between. CDR3 length: 14 residues. CDR3 in DNA: TGTGCCAGCAGCTGGGACCCCACTGGAAACACCATATATTTT. This gives the protein CASSWDPTGNTIYF.

The CDR3 sequence: CATSFPGGLKGNTIYF. For the CDR3, the DNA is TGTGCCACCAGCTTCCCGGGGGGGCTAAAGGGAAACACCATATATTTT. The chain recombines TRBV15 with TRBJ1-3; TRBD1 might be the D (6 bases). Trimming took 5 bases from V and 4 from J, leaving 18 bases between them. This CDR3 spans 16 amino acids. The germline CDR1 and CDR2 sequences are LNHNV and YYDKDF (reference sequence).

The chain uses TRBV27 and TRBJ2-7; no clear D gene. In germline, CDR1 is MNHEY, CDR2 SMNVEV (reference sequence). Trimming pared 3 bases from V and 0 bases from J, leaving 9 bases between. CDR3 length: 14 amino acids. CDR3 residues: CASSLWQSSYEQYF. In nucleotides, the CDR3 is TGTGCCAGCAGTTTGTGGCAATCCTCCTACGAGCAGTACTTC.

This clone was seen only once. This chain joins TRBV5-1 and TRBJ2-3, with TRBD2 identical over 13 bases. The germline CDR1 and CDR2 sequences are SGHRS and YFSETQ. This CDR3 has 17 amino acids. V lost 4 bases, J lost 1 base, and 6 bases stayed unmatched. DNA for the CDR3: TGCGCCAGCAGCGGACGACTAGCGGGGGGCGGCACAGATACGCAGTATTTT. Amino acids: CASSGRLAGGGTDTQYF.

The chain combines TRBV7-9 with TRBJ2-1, with D uncertain. Looked up from germline, CDR1 is SEHNR and CDR2 is FQNEAQ (reference sequence). CDR3 length: 16 residues. V lost 2 bases to trimming and J lost 0 bases, with 11 bases between them. CDR3 coding DNA: TGTGCCAGCAGCTTAAGCAGGAGCCCCTCCTACAATGAGCAGTTCTTC. Translated: CASSLSRSPSYNEQFF.

This chain uses TRBV6-1 with TRBJ1-5, with 8 bases aligning to TRBD1. After removal of 2 bases from V and 6 bases from J, the junction contained 3 bases not matched to a gene. This CDR3 is 14 amino acids long. Germline loops: CDR1 MNHNS, CDR2 SASEGT. DNA of the CDR3: TGTGCCAGCAGTGAACGACAGGGGTCTCAGCCCCAGCATTTT. Translating gives CASSERQGSQPQHF.

The chain couples TRBV6-6 to TRBJ1-5, with 11 bases lining up with TRBD1. Looked up from germline, CDR1 is MNHNY and CDR2 is SVGAGI (reference sequence). CDR3 length: 15 amino acids. V trimming: 6 bases; J trimming: 6 bases; junction bases outside the gene matches: 7. The CDR3 DNA reads TGTGCCAGCAGGCACGGGACAGGGGGAACTCAGCCCCAGCATTTT. Translation gives CASRHGTGGTQPQHF.

A note on this clone: Other DNA sequences in the same sample also yield this CDR3. The chain recombines TRBV4-1 with TRBJ2-7; D uncertain. The CDR3 sequence is 16 residues long. V was cut by 1 base and J by 2 bases, with 15 bases left in between. CDR1 and CDR2 from the germline V gene are MGHRA and YSYEKL. DNA for the CDR3: TGCGCCAGCAGCCAAGGAGCCGACCGTCCCACCTACGAGCAGTACTTC. It specifies CASSQGADRPTYEQYF.

The chain employs TRBV27 and TRBJ1-4, with a weak D call TRBD1 (6 bases). The CDR3 consists of 13 residues. Per the germline V gene, CDR1 is MNHEY and CDR2 is SMNVEV (reference sequence). Trimming took off 8 bases at V and 4 bases at J, with 11 bases between the two ends. In DNA, the CDR3 is TGTGCCAGCGCTGACAGGTTTAATGAAAAACTGTTTTTT. It codes for CASADRFNEKLFF.

V and J are TRBV4-2 and TRBJ2-3; a possible D gene is TRBD2 (6 bases). The CDR3 consists of 17 residues. Between the trimmed V and J ends, which lost 0 bases and 2 bases, there was a span of 15 bases. Germline assignment: CDR1 LGHNA and CDR2 YNFKEQ. This CDR3 is CASSQEGLGLHTDTQYF. CDR3 nucleotides: TGTGCCAGCAGCCAAGAGGGCCTGGGACTCCACACAGATACGCAGTATTTT.

V gene TRBV28 combines with J gene TRBJ1-2, with 9 bases that match TRBD1. CDR1 and CDR2 from the germline V gene are MDHEN and SYDVKM. The J segment lost 0 bases and the V segment lost 3 bases, leaving 8 bases of the junction unmatched. CDR3 size: 17 residues. The CDR3, as DNA: TGTGCCAGCAGTTTTTTGGACAGGGGAGGGTCTAACTATGGCTACACCTTC. It encodes CASSFLDRGGSNYGYTF.

The V call is TRBV19, the J call TRBJ2-2, with TRBD2 matching over 7 bases. The CDR3 length is 15 residues. The germline V gene encodes CDR1 LNHDA and CDR2 SQIVND (reference sequence). V dropped 3 bases and J dropped 5; count of bases not matched to a gene: 6. The CDR3 loop reads CASSIGGRATGELFF. For the CDR3, the DNA is TGTGCCAGTAGTATCGGTGGGAGGGCTACCGGGGAGCTGTTTTTT.

V usage is TRBV11-2 and J usage is TRBJ1-1; D remains ambiguous. Germline CDR1 reads SGHAT; CDR2 reads FQNNGV. The CDR3 contains 14 residues. Trimming removed 1 base from V and 7 bases from J, with 13 bases in between. The CDR3 DNA reads as TGTGCCAGCAGCTTAGCCGGATCTCCCAGTGAAGCTTTCTTT. This translates into CASSLAGSPSEAFF.

V and J are TRBV7-8 and TRBJ1-3; D not certain. The length of the CDR3 is 16 residues. CDR1 is SGHVS and CDR2 is FQNEAQ in the germline V gene. V dropped 3 bases and J dropped 0 bases, with 12 bases sitting between them. The CDR3 bases are TGTGCCAGCAGCTTCGGGCAGGCGGGCTCTGGAAACACCATATATTTT. This encodes CASSFGQAGSGNTIYF. Together with reference TRBV7-8 and TRBJ1-3, the CDR3 gives the full variable domain: GAGVSQSPRYKVAKRGQDVALRCDPISGHVSLFWYQQALGQGPEFLTYFQNEAQLDKSGLPSDRFFAERPEGSVSTLKIQRTQQEDSAVYLCASSFGQAGSGNTIYFGEGSWLTVV.

V is TRBV29-1 and J is TRBJ1-2; the D gene is possibly TRBD1 (6 bases). Germline V gene data show CDR1 as SQVTM and CDR2 as ANQGSEA. The CDR3 sequence is 16 residues long. Deletions cut 0 bases from V and 4 bases from J, with 18 bases between. CDR3 DNA: TGCAGCGTTGAAGATACAAGGACAGACTCCGGCTATGGCTACACCTTC. This sequence encodes CSVEDTRTDSGYGYTF.

The chain employs TRBV7-9 and TRBJ1-2, with no clear D. CDR1 is SEHNR, CDR2 FQNEAQ, per germline (reference sequence). V was clipped by 3 bases and J by 7 bases, with 12 bases between them. The CDR3 runs 13 residues. CDR3 sequence (DNA): TGTGCCAGCAGCTTGAGGGAATCGGCTGGCTACACCTTC. This translates into CASSLRESAGYTF.

The rearrangement uses TRBV12-3 or TRBV12-4 and TRBJ2-7; no reliable D call. The CDR3 extends over 11 amino acids. The V end was cut by 5 bases, the J end by 3 bases, with 5 bases between. CDR3 DNA sequence: TGTGCCAGCAGTCCGGACTACGAGCAGTACTTC. Residues: CASSPDYEQYF.